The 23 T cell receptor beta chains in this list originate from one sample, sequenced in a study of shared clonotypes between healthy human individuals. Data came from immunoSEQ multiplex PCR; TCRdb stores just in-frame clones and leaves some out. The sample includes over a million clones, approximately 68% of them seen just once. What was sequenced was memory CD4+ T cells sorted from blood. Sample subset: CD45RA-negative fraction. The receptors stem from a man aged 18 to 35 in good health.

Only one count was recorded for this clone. As DNA, the CDR3 is TGTGCCAGCAGCCCGGGGGGCTCTCAATCAGATACGCAGTATTTT. Translating gives CASSPGGSQSDTQYF. The rearrangement uses TRBV9 and TRBJ2-3; a weak D match, TRBD2 (7 bases). From germline, CDR1 is SGDLS and CDR2 YYNGEE. The CDR3 loop spans 15 amino acids. The V gene lost 4 bases and the J gene lost 4 bases, with 16 bases spanning the gap.

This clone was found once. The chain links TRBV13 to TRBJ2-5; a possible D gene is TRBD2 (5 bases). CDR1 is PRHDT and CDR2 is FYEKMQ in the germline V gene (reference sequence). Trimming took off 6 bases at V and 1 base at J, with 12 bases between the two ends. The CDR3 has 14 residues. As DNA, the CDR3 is TGTGCCAGCAGTAACTACCGGGGCCAAGAGACCCAGTACTTC. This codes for CASSNYRGQETQYF.

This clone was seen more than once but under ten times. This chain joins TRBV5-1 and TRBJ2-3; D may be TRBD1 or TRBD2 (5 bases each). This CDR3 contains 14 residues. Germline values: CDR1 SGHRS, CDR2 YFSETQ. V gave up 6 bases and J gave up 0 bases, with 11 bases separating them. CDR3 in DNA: TGCGCCAGCACCGAGGGGTGGAGCACAGATACGCAGTATTTT. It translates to CASTEGWSTDTQYF.

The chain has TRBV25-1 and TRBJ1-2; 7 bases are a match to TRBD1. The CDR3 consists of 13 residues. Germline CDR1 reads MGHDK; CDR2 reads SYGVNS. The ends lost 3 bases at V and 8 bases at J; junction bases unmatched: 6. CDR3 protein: CASSDNRGYGYTF. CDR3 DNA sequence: TGTGCCAGCAGTGATAACAGGGGTTACGGCTACACCTTC.

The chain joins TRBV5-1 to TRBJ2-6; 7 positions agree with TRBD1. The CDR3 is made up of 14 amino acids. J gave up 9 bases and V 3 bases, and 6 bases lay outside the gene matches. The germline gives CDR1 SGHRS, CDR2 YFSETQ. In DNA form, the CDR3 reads TGCGCCAGCAGCTACCCGACAGGGAGCAACGTCCTGACTTTC. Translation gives CASSYPTGSNVLTF.

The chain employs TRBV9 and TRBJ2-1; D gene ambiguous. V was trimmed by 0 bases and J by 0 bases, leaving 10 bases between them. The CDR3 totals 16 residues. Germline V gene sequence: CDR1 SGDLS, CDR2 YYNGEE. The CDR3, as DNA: TGTGCCAGCAGCGTAGGACTCATCCACTCCTACAATGAGCAGTTCTTC. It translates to CASSVGLIHSYNEQFF. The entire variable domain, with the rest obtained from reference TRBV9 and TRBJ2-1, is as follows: DSGVTQTPKHLITATGQRVTLRCSPRSGDLSVYWYQQSLDQGLQFLIQYYNGEERAKGNILERFSAQQFPDLHSELNLSSLELGDSALYFCASSVGLIHSYNEQFFGPGTRLTVL.

The CDR3 region is CASSYQAGPWTF. As DNA, the CDR3 is TGTGCCAGCAGCTATCAAGCCGGGCCATGGACCTTC. The J gene is TRBJ1-2, the V gene TRBV11-2; D remains unclear. CDR3 length: 12 amino acids. Germline lookup yields CDR1 SGHAT and CDR2 FQNNGV. V lost 4 bases, J lost 14 bases, and 17 bases lay in between.

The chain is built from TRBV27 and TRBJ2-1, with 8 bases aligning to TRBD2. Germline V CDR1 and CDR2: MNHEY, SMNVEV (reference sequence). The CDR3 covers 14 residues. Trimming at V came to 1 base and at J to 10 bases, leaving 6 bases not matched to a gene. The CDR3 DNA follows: TGTGCCAGCAGTTTATTTGGACTAGCAGGGGAGCAGTTCTTC. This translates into CASSLFGLAGEQFF.

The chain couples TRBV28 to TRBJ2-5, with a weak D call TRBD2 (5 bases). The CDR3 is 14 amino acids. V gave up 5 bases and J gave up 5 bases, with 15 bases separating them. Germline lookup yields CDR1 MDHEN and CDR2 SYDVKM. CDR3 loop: CASSTGVKGETQYF. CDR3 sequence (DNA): TGTGCCAGCAGTACCGGGGTTAAAGGGGAGACCCAGTACTTC.

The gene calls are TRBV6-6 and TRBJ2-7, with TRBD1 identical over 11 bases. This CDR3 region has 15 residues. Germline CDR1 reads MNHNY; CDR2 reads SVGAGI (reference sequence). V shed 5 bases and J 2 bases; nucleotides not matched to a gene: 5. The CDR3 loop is CASSSRDRGTYEQYF. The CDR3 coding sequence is TGTGCCAGCAGTAGCCGGGACAGGGGGACCTACGAGCAGTACTTC.

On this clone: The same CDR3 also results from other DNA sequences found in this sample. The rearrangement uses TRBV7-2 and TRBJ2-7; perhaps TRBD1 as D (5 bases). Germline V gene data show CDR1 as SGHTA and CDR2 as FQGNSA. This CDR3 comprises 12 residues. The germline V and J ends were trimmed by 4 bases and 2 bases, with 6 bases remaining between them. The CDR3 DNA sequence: TGTGCCAGCAGCTCAGGGCCCTACGAGCAGTACTTC. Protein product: CASSSGPYEQYF.

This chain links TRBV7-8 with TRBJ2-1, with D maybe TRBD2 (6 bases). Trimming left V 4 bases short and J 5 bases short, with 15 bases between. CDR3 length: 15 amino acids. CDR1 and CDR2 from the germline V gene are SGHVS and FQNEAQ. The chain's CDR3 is CASSSRGGLDNEQFF. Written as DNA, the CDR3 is TGTGCCAGCAGCTCCCGGGGAGGCCTAGACAATGAGCAGTTCTTC.

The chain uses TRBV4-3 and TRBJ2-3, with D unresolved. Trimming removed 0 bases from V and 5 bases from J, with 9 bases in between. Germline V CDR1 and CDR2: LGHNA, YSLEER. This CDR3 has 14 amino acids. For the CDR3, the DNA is TGCGCCAGCAGCCAAGAGGGCGGTCAAGATACGCAGTATTTT. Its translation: CASSQEGGQDTQYF.

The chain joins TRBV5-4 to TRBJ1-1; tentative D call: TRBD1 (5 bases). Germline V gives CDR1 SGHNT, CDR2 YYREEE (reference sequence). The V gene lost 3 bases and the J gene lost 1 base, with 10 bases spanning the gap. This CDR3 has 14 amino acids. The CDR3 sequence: CASSSSQGNTEAFF. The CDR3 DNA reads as TGTGCCAGCAGCTCCAGCCAGGGGAACACTGAAGCTTTCTTT.

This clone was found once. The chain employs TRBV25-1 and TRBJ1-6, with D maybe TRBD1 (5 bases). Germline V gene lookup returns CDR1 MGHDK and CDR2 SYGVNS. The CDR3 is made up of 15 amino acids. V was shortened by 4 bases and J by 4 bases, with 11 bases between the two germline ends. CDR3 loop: CASSATGVYNSPLHF. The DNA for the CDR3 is TGTGCCAGCAGTGCTACAGGAGTATATAATTCACCCCTCCACTTT.

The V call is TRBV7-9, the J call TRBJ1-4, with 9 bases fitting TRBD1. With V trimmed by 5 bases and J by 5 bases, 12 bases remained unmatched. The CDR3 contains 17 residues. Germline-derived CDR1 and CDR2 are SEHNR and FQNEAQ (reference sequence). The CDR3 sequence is CASSPGTGRMGNEKLFF. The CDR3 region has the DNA TGTGCCAGCAGCCCAGGGACAGGGCGCATGGGAAATGAAAAACTGTTTTTT. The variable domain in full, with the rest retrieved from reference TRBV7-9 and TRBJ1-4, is DTGVSQNPRHKITKRGQNVTFRCDPISEHNRLYWYRQTLGQGPEFLTYFQNEAQLEKSRLLSDRFSAERPKGSFSTLEIQRTEQGDSAMYLCASSPGTGRMGNEKLFFGSGTQLSVL.

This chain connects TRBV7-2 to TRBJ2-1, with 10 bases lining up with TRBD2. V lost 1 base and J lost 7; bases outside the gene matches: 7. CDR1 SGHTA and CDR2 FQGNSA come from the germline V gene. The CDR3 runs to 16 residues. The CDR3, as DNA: TGTGCCAGCAGCTTAGTTCATCTAGCGGGAGTGAATGAGCAGTTCTTC. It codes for CASSLVHLAGVNEQFF.

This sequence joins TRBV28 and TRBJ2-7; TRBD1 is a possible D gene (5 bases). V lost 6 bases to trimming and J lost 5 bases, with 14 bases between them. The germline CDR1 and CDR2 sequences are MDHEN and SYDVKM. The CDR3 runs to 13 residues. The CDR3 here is CASSLGPQNEQYF. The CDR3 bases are TGTGCCAGCAGCCTGGGGCCTCAAAACGAGCAGTACTTC.

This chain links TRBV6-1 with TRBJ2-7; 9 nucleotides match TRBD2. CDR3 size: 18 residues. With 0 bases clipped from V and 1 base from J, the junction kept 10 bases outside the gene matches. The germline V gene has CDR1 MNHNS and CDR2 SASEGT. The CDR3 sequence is CASSEALSRTSASYEQYF. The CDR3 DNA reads TGTGCCAGCAGTGAAGCGCTTTCTCGGACTAGCGCATCCTACGAGCAGTACTTC.

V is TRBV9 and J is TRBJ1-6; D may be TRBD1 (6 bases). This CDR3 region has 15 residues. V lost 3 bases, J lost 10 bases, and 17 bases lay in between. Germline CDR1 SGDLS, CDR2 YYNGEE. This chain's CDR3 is CASSARGGLGSPLHF. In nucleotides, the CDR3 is TGTGCCAGCAGCGCCCGAGGGGGGTTGGGCTCACCCCTCCACTTT.

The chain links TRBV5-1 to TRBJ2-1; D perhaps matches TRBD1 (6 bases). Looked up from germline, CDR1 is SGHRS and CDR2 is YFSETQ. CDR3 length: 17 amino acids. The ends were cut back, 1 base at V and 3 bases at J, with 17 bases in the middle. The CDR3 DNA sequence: TGCGCCAGCAGCTTGCAGTTATTGGCAGGGGTCTACAATGAGCAGTTCTTC. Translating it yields CASSLQLLAGVYNEQFF.

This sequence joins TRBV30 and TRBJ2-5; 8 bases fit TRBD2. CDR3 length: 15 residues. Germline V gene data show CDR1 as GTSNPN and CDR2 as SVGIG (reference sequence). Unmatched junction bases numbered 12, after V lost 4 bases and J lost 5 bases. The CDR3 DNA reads TGTGCCTGGAAGGAATCTGGCGGGAGGTTCGAGACCCAGTACTTC. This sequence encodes CAWKESGGRFETQYF.

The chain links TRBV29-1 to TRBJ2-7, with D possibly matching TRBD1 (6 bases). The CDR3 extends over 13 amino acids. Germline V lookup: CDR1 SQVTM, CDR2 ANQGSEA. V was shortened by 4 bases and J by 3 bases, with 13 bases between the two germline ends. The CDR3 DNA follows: TGCAGCGTTGGCAGGGGTGGCTTCTACGAGCAGTACTTC. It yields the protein CSVGRGGFYEQYF.